A single TCR beta chain is shown here with its context. The antigen is undetermined. Lesional scalp punch biopsies and peripheral blood were collected from alopecia areata patients. In each case, RNA was isolated and then reverse transcribed into cDNA as the sequencing template. Repertoires were generated with immunoSEQ multiplex PCR, while TCRdb's copy carries only in-frame clones and drops some. The data show about 140,000 clones, roughly 64% seen once. This sample is part of a study of CD8+ T cells in alopecia areata. About the research overall: Among treated patients, oral tofacitinib was administered at 5 to 10 mg twice daily. General study findings and limits: Greater clonality was observed in lesional scalp samples, especially alopecia totalis/universalis, versus normal scalp. Scalp sequencing also captures normal skin's resident alphabeta T cells.

Germline-derived CDR1 and CDR2 are SGHVS and FQNEAQ. This CDR3 is built from 14 residues. V lost 5 bases and J lost 4; bases outside the gene matches: 6. The receptor's source is a human donor with alopecia areata. This rearrangement joins TRBV7-8 to TRBJ2-3; 7 bases map to TRBD1. Sequencing used CD4+ T cells sorted from blood, obtained at week 0. CDR3 nucleotides: TGTGCCAGCAGCGTCGGGACAGCGGCAGATACGCAGTATTTT. Amino acids: CASSVGTAADTQYF.